This T cell receptor (beta chain) is drawn from a study of blood T cell repertoires in COVID-19. Overall study context: PBMCs, B-cell-depleted T cells, or T cells provided the cDNA or gDNA that made up the material.

Assay: immunoSEQ multiplex PCR; the TCRdb copy retains only in-frame clones and omits some. The sample shows roughly 300,000 clones, more than 70% of them seen only once. Germline lookup yields CDR1 DFQATT and CDR2 SNEGSKA (reference sequence). This CDR3 has 15 residues. V was clipped by 3 bases and J by 5 bases, with 19 bases between them. The TCR was taken from a woman aged 50 to 65 with acute or convalescent COVID-19. The specimen sequenced was peripheral blood. This chain joins TRBV20-1 and TRBJ2-5, with D maybe TRBD2 (6 bases). CDR3 region: CSASNERAAGETQYF. CDR3 coding DNA: TGCAGTGCTAGTAACGAGCGGGCCGCAGGGGAGACCCAGTACTTC.